This T cell receptor (beta chain) is drawn from a study of blood T cell repertoires in COVID-19. Study details: T cells, B-cell-depleted T cells, or PBMCs supplied cDNA or gDNA.

This clone is a singleton in its sample. Sequencing used immunoSEQ multiplex PCR; TCRdb keeps in-frame clones, though not all of them. In the table there are hundreds of thousands of clones, 75% to 90% of which are singletons. This study enrolled people aged about 18 to 95 from about two dozen US geographic areas. Germline V gene data show CDR1 as SGHTA and CDR2 as FQGNSA. The CDR3 is 13 residues long. V lost 7 bases and J 6 bases, leaving 16 bases between the germline ends. This sequence joins TRBV7-2 and TRBJ2-7; D perhaps matches TRBD1 (5 bases). Sequencing used PBMCs or T cells enriched from blood (not recorded which). This clonotype was sampled from a man younger than 40 who had recovered from COVID-19. CDR3 in amino acids: CASTTLPGREQYF. DNA of the CDR3: TGTGCCAGCACCACACTCCCAGGGCGCGAGCAGTACTTC.